This is a list of T cell receptor beta chains from one sample in a study of a mutant IDH1 vaccine in newly diagnosed glioma. TCRdb's copy holds only in-frame clones and misses some; the assay was immunoSEQ multiplex PCR. The sample consists of about 63,000 clones, about four fifths of them appearing once. The sequencing used peripheral blood mononuclear cells (PBMCs), collected from a glioma patient treated with radiotherapy, temozolomide or both. The receptor source for this set is a woman aged 18-35 years with glioma. Some clones in this sample may be carry-over from other donors' samples. Both conserved end residues are part of each CDR3. Clone sizes are given selectively: once, few, many, or a class where the clone is expanded.

v_call | clone_size | cdr3_aa
TRBV5-6 | NA | CASSLVETQYF
TRBV6-6 | NA | CASSLAFGGDEKLFF
TRBV6-5 | NA | CASRTLAGGDTQYF
TRBV7-9 | NA | CASSLGGQGINQPQHF
TRBV27 | NA | CASSLSGSLNYGYTF
TRBV7-9 | NA | CATDQDGLSYEQYF
TRBV5-6 | NA | CASSLRAREQFF
TRBV23-1 | NA | CASSHNRDIDPYEQYF
TRBV6-5 | once | CASSSAGREETQYF
TRBV6-1 | NA | CASILDRVVDGYTF
TRBV20-1 | NA | CSAPSGNTIYF
TRBV7-8 | NA | CASSLGGRPGQTHYEQYF
TRBV4-1 | NA | CASSQGGYEQYF
TRBV5-4 | few | CASSFLNEQFF